The 26 T cell receptor beta chains listed next were all sequenced from one sample in a study of Ad26.COV2.S vaccination and SARS-CoV-2 variants. Sample treatment: approximately 18 received Ad26.COV2.S at low or high dose, single or two shots; 5 received placebo; per-sample allocation not given. Vaccine and placebo recipients were sampled on day 63 after the first injection. Repertoires were generated with immunoSEQ multiplex PCR, while TCRdb's copy carries only in-frame clones and drops some. The table records 350,000 to 550,000 clones, approximately 89% of them present only once. The source was peripheral blood, collected in a trial of Ad26.COV2.S vaccine versus placebo. Receptors originate from a person aged 18-65 years who received the Ad26.COV2.S COVID-19 vaccine or a placebo.

The chain employs TRBV4-1 and TRBJ2-1; D is ambiguous. V was trimmed by 4 bases and J by 3 bases, leaving 10 bases between them. Looked up from germline, CDR1 is MGHRA and CDR2 is YSYEKL. This CDR3 is 14 amino acids long. Here the CDR3 reads CASSPPPSYNEQFF. CDR3 DNA: TGCGCCAGCAGCCCACCTCCCAGCTACAATGAGCAGTTCTTC.

This chain links TRBV28 with TRBJ1-3; D is ambiguous. This CDR3 contains 14 residues. Germline V CDR1 and CDR2: MDHEN, SYDVKM. Trimming removed 8 bases from V and 4 bases from J, with 15 bases in between. CDR3 protein: CASQMYRRGNTIYF. The CDR3 DNA reads as TGTGCCAGCCAGATGTACCGGAGGGGAAACACCATATATTTT.

The chain uses TRBV19 and TRBJ2-1, with D possibly called TRBD1 or TRBD2 (6 bases each). Trimming removed 6 bases from V and 8 bases from J, with 11 bases in between. CDR1 is LNHDA and CDR2 is SQIVND in the germline V gene (reference sequence). The CDR3 has 12 amino acids. The CDR3 sequence is CASSGGGDEQFF. The CDR3 nucleotides read TGTGCCAGTAGCGGGGGCGGGGATGAGCAGTTCTTC.

The V gene is TRBV3-1 (or the pseudogene TRBV3-2), the J gene TRBJ2-7; 9 bases match TRBD2. V shed 4 bases and J 5 bases; nucleotides not matched to a gene: 12. The germline V gene has CDR1 LGHDT and CDR2 YNNKEL (reference sequence). CDR3 length equals 16 residues. The DNA for the CDR3 is TGTGCCAGCAGCCCCACGGGAGCGGGGGGTGTGGACGAGCAGTACTTC. Its protein product is CASSPTGAGGVDEQYF.

The J gene is TRBJ2-1, the V gene TRBV13; D remains unclear. The CDR3 is made up of 13 amino acids. Germline CDR1 and CDR2: PRHDT and FYEKMQ (reference sequence). V was clipped by 2 bases and J by 7 bases, with 9 bases between them. In DNA form, the CDR3 reads TGTGCCAGCAGCTTATCGGTCCGGAATGAGCAGTTCTTC. This encodes CASSLSVRNEQFF.

The chain couples TRBV5-6 to TRBJ2-6; possible D gene TRBD2, 6 bases. The length of the CDR3 is 15 residues. V shed 4 bases and J shed 0 bases, with 8 bases lying between them. Germline V gene sequence: CDR1 SGHDT, CDR2 YYEEEE. The CDR3 loop is CASSVGLSGANVLTF. CDR3 DNA: TGTGCCAGCAGCGTGGGACTCTCTGGGGCCAACGTCCTGACTTTC.

This chain uses TRBV7-9 with TRBJ1-3; 9 nucleotides align to TRBD1. The CDR3 contains 15 residues. The ends lost 4 bases at V and 2 bases at J; junction bases unmatched: 3. Germline CDR1 reads SEHNR; CDR2 reads FQNEAQ (reference sequence). The CDR3 protein is CASSSGTGTGNTIYF. The CDR3 region has the DNA TGTGCCAGCAGCTCCGGGACAGGGACTGGAAACACCATATATTTT.

CDR3 nucleotides: TGTGCCAGCAGTTTCTCAGGGTGGGTGTTCTTC. This codes for CASSFSGWVFF. The rearrangement links TRBV27 to TRBJ2-1; possible D gene TRBD1, 5 bases. The CDR3 contains 11 residues. CDR1 and CDR2 (germline): MNHEY, SMNVEV (reference sequence). With 3 bases removed from V and 15 bases from J, the gap between germline ends came to 12 bases.

The chain joins TRBV9 to TRBJ2-1; tentatively, D is TRBD1 (6 bases). CDR1 and CDR2 (germline): SGDLS, YYNGEE. Trimming took 0 bases from V and 0 from J, leaving 10 bases between them. This CDR3 spans 16 amino acids. The DNA for the CDR3 is TGTGCCAGCAGCGTAGTTGGACAGAGCTCCTACAATGAGCAGTTCTTC. Translated, it gives CASSVVGQSSYNEQFF.

The V and J genes are TRBV6-5 and TRBJ2-2, with TRBD1 matching over 9 bases. Germline CDR1 MNHEY, CDR2 SVGAGI. With V trimmed by 5 bases and J by 7 bases, 2 bases remained unmatched. The CDR3 sequence is 13 residues long. CDR3 amino acids: CASSRQGVGELFF. Here the CDR3 DNA reads TGTGCCAGCAGTAGACAGGGGGTCGGGGAGCTGTTTTTT.

The chain carries TRBV7-2 and TRBJ1-1, with D uncertain. Germline V gene lookup returns CDR1 SGHTA and CDR2 FQGNSA. The CDR3 sequence is 13 residues long. Between the trimmed V and J ends, which lost 5 bases and 1 base, there was a span of 8 bases. CDR3 region: CASSPNTNTEAFF. CDR3 sequence (DNA): TGTGCCAGCAGCCCCAATACGAACACTGAAGCTTTCTTT.

This clone was seen only once. This chain joins TRBV4-3 and TRBJ1-1; no reliable D call. The CDR3 has 13 residues. Germline V CDR1 and CDR2: LGHNA, YSLEER. Trimming shortened V by 1 base and J by 8 bases, and 11 bases separated the two germline ends. The CDR3 region has the DNA TGCGCCAGCAGCCAAGGACTCCGTTTGGAAGCTTTCTTT. Encoded protein: CASSQGLRLEAFF.

V gene TRBV7-8 combines with J gene TRBJ2-6; possible D gene TRBD1, 5 bases. Trimming removed 1 base at V and 3 bases at J, with 13 bases between. Germline assignment: CDR1 SGHVS and CDR2 FQNEAQ. There are 17 residues in the CDR3. DNA for the CDR3: TGTGCCAGCAGCTTAGAAGTTGGTCAGGGTGGGGCCAACGTCCTGACTTTC. Its translation is CASSLEVGQGGANVLTF.

The chain's CDR3 is CASSYTGDSYEQYF. The CDR3 nucleotides are TGCGCCAGCAGCTATACAGGGGACTCCTACGAGCAGTACTTC. The chain is built from TRBV5-1 and TRBJ2-7, with 7 bases identical to TRBD1. The CDR3 loop spans 14 amino acids. Germline V gene lookup returns CDR1 SGHRS and CDR2 YFSETQ. V shed 3 bases and J 0 bases; nucleotides not matched to a gene: 3.

This chain links TRBV11-2 with TRBJ2-7; D is perhaps TRBD2 (6 bases). The V end lost 4 bases, the J end lost 4 bases, and 8 bases lay between the germline ends. This CDR3 contains 12 residues. Germline CDR1 and CDR2: SGHAT and FQNNGV. In nucleotides, the CDR3 is TGTGCCAGCAGCTCGACTAGATACGAGCAGTACGTC. It codes for CASSSTRYEQYV.

The CDR3 nucleotides read TGTGCCAGCAGCCCCGTAGTCTCTGGGGCCAACGTCCTGACTTTC. Amino acids: CASSPVVSGANVLTF. The chain joins TRBV7-9 to TRBJ2-6; D not certain. CDR1 is SEHNR, CDR2 FQNEAQ, per germline (reference sequence). The V end was cut by 5 bases, the J end by 0 bases, with 8 bases between. There are 15 residues in the CDR3. Variable domain in full (rest from reference TRBV7-9 and TRBJ2-6): DTGVSQNPRHKITKRGQNVTFRCDPISEHNRLYWYRQTLGQGPEFLTYFQNEAQLEKSRLLSDRFSAERPKGSFSTLEIQRTEQGDSAMYLCASSPVVSGANVLTFGAGSRLTVL.

The CDR3 reads CASSSDGGEAFF. CDR3 DNA sequence: TGTGCCAGCAGCTCCGACGGTGGTGAAGCTTTCTTT. The chain recombines TRBV7-9 with TRBJ1-1; D is ambiguous. The CDR3 has 12 amino acids. Germline V gene lookup returns CDR1 SEHNR and CDR2 FQNEAQ (reference sequence). V lost 4 bases to trimming and J lost 7 bases, with 10 bases between them.

This chain joins TRBV13 and TRBJ1-1; no reliable D call. Trimming stripped 4 bases from V and 3 bases from J, with 9 bases between. The CDR3 covers 13 residues. Germline V gene data show CDR1 as PRHDT and CDR2 as FYEKMQ (reference sequence). CDR3 residues: CASSSLTYTEAFF. The CDR3 nucleotides read TGTGCCAGCAGCTCATTGACCTACACTGAAGCTTTCTTT. The complete variable domain, with remaining parts taken from reference TRBV13 and TRBJ1-1, reads AAGVIQSPRHLIKEKRETATLKCYPIPRHDTVYWYQQGPGQDPQFLISFYEKMQSDKGSIPDRFSAQQFSDYHSELNMSSLELGDSALYFCASSSLTYTEAFFGQGTRLTVV.

This chain joins TRBV4-2 and TRBJ2-6; 7 positions agree with TRBD1. Germline CDR1 is LGHNA and CDR2 is YNFKEQ. V lost 1 base and J lost 3; bases outside the gene matches: 3. The CDR3 covers 16 residues. In nucleotides, the CDR3 is TGTGCCAGCAGCCAAGCCACAGGGGTTGGGGCCAACGTCCTGACTTTC. This codes for CASSQATGVGANVLTF.

The CDR3 DNA is TGTGCCAGCAGTTACAACCCCGCCACCAGCGATGAGCAGTTCTTC. It yields the protein CASSYNPATSDEQFF. V usage is TRBV6-5 and J usage is TRBJ2-1; no clear D. Germline V gene sequence: CDR1 MNHEY, CDR2 SVGAGI. Trimming left V 2 bases short and J 8 bases short, with 16 bases between. This CDR3 has 15 amino acids.

V is TRBV4-1 and J is TRBJ2-3; TRBD2 aligns across 10 bases. The V and J ends lost 0 bases and 7 bases, in that order; junction bases with no gene match: 10. CDR3 size: 17 residues. Germline lookup yields CDR1 MGHRA and CDR2 YSYEKL. The CDR3 nucleotides read TGCGCCAGCAGCCAAGATATGGCTAGCGGGAGATCATATACGCAGTATTTT. Translated, it gives CASSQDMASGRSYTQYF.

The chain couples TRBV2 to TRBJ2-7; weak D call: TRBD2 (5 bases). The V gene's germline CDR1 is SNHLY and CDR2 FYNNEI. This CDR3 spans 13 amino acids. Trimming pared 7 bases from V and 4 bases from J, leaving 14 bases between. DNA of the CDR3: TGTGCCAGCAAACATCTGGACTCATACGAGCAGTACGTC. This encodes CASKHLDSYEQYV.

The chain is built from TRBV5-1 and TRBJ1-2; D unclear. The CDR3 length is 14 residues. Trimming stripped 1 base from V and 4 bases from J, with 11 bases between. Germline values: CDR1 SGHRS, CDR2 YFSETQ. CDR3 DNA sequence: TGCGCCAGCAGCTTGCCCGGCGGGGTCTATGGCTACACCTTC. Translated: CASSLPGGVYGYTF.

The chain joins TRBV14 to TRBJ2-5, with D unclear. This CDR3 is built from 13 residues. Germline loops: CDR1 SGHDN, CDR2 FVKESK. The V end was cut by 4 bases, the J end by 7 bases, with 13 bases between. The CDR3 reads CASSLGVLGTQYF. The CDR3 DNA reads as TGTGCCAGCAGCCTAGGTGTATTGGGGACCCAGTACTTC.

The chain uses TRBV28 and TRBJ2-7; D possibly corresponds to TRBD2 (6 bases). The CDR3 loop spans 14 amino acids. Per germline, CDR1 MDHEN and CDR2 SYDVKM. Trimming stripped 5 bases from V and 2 bases from J, with 13 bases between. This CDR3 reads CASSVMGRPYEQYF. The CDR3, as DNA: TGTGCCAGCAGTGTGATGGGGAGGCCCTACGAGCAGTACTTC.

This chain uses TRBV19 with TRBJ1-6; the D is unclear. CDR3 length: 13 amino acids. V was clipped by 4 bases and J by 6 bases, with 7 bases between them. Looked up from germline, CDR1 is LNHDA and CDR2 is SQIVND (reference sequence). The CDR3 nucleotides are TGTGCCAGTAGTACATCTTTTAATTCACCCCTCCACTTT. Residues: CASSTSFNSPLHF.